Below, 16 T cell receptor beta chains from the same sample are listed, as sequenced in a study of cytomegalovirus exposure and HLA in healthy donors. The PCR employed 60 Vbeta primers together with 13 Jbeta primers. TCRdb's copy holds only in-frame clones and misses some; the assay was immunoSEQ multiplex PCR. Among 95,000 to 150,000 clones, 60% to 85% were seen once, and the ten largest hold roughly 3.5%. Sequencing was performed on PBMCs. All receptors derive from a woman in her twenties or thirties in good health and CMV-seropositive.

This clone was recorded only once. This chain uses TRBV6-1 with TRBJ2-3; unclear D gene. The CDR3 sequence is 14 residues long. V lost 0 bases and J lost 8, with 12 bases in between. The germline CDR1 and CDR2 sequences are MNHNS and SASEGT. CDR3 bases: TGTGCCAGCAGTGAAGCCTGGCTCGGCGGTACGCAGTATTTT. It codes for CASSEAWLGGTQYF.

This chain uses TRBV15 with TRBJ2-1; 7 bases are shared with TRBD2. Germline V gives CDR1 LNHNV, CDR2 YYDKDF (reference sequence). V trimming: 4 bases; J trimming: 0 bases; junction bases outside the gene matches: 3. The CDR3 is 15 amino acids. CDR3 coding DNA: TGTGCCACCAGCACCGGGGGGAGCTCCTACAATGAGCAGTTCTTC. Its translation is CATSTGGSSYNEQFF.

The V and J genes are TRBV6-5 and TRBJ1-2; the D gene is possibly TRBD1 (6 bases). V was shortened by 7 bases and J by 5 bases, with 17 bases between the two germline ends. The germline gives CDR1 MNHEY, CDR2 SVGAGI. The CDR3 extends over 14 amino acids. The CDR3 bases are TGTGCCAGCACCTCCTCGGGACAATTTTATGGCTACACCTTC. Translation: CASTSSGQFYGYTF.

This clone occurred a few times. The chain uses TRBV7-3 and TRBJ2-3, with D possibly being TRBD2 (6 bases). The CDR3 totals 13 residues. CDR1 and CDR2 from the germline V gene are SGHTA and FQGTGA. V lost 4 bases to trimming and J lost 13 bases, with 18 bases between them. CDR3: CASSSQEGTPKYF. Written as DNA, the CDR3 is TGTGCCAGCAGCTCGCAGGAAGGGACTCCCAAGTATTTT.

The genes are TRBV2 and TRBJ1-6, with TRBD1 matching 8 bases. The CDR3 is made up of 19 amino acids. Germline CDR1 and CDR2: SNHLY and FYNNEI. Trimming took 7 bases from V and 1 from J; bases not matched to a gene: 15. The CDR3: CASTQGGTGSTSYNSPLHF. CDR3 bases: TGTGCCAGCACCCAGGGAGGGACAGGATCAACGTCCTATAATTCACCCCTCCACTTT.

The chain employs TRBV18 and TRBJ2-7; D call uncertain. There are 13 residues in the CDR3. V dropped 4 bases and J dropped 3 bases, with 10 bases sitting between them. Germline V gives CDR1 KGHSH, CDR2 LQKENI. As DNA, the CDR3 is TGTGCCAGCTCACTCAACCAGGACTACGAGCAGTACTTC. Protein: CASSLNQDYEQYF.

This rearrangement joins TRBV5-1 to TRBJ1-2; D is unclear. This CDR3 is built from 15 residues. Germline V CDR1 and CDR2: SGHRS, YFSETQ. Trimming stripped 0 bases from V and 4 bases from J, with 13 bases between. The DNA for the CDR3 is TGCGCCAGCAGCTTGGAGCGACGAGGGAGCTATGGCTACACCTTC. Its protein is CASSLERRGSYGYTF. The full variable domain, completed using reference TRBV5-1 and TRBJ1-2, is KAGVTQTPRYLIKTRGQQVTLSCSPISGHRSVSWYQQTPGQGLQFLFEYFSETQRNKGNFPGRFSGRQFSNSRSEMNVSTLELGDSALYLCASSLERRGSYGYTFGSGTRLTVV.

This clone showed up just once. The V gene is TRBV7-2, the J gene TRBJ2-7, with D possibly being TRBD1 (6 bases). The CDR3 sequence is 13 residues long. V lost 3 bases and J 5 bases, leaving 11 bases between the germline ends. Germline V CDR1 and CDR2: SGHTA, FQGNSA. CDR3 coding DNA: TGTGCCAGCAGCTTCCCAGGGGTCCACGAGCAGTACTTC. Encoded protein: CASSFPGVHEQYF.

Turning to this clone: Compared with germline, one end of the junction differs, possibly owing to a read error. CDR3 bases: TGTTCCAGCAGCAGACAGGCTAATTCACCCCTCCACTTT. Translated: CSSSRQANSPLHF. The chain joins TRBV7-9 to TRBJ1-6, with D perhaps TRBD1 (6 bases). The V gene's germline CDR1 is SEHNR and CDR2 FQNEAQ (reference sequence). This CDR3 has 13 amino acids.

CDR3 region: CASSFQNYEQYF. For the CDR3, the DNA is TGTGCCAGCAGTTTCCAGAACTACGAGCAGTACTTC. The rearrangement joins TRBV28 to TRBJ2-5, with no clear D. The J call may not be correct, given that the DNA end is closer to TRBJ2-7. CDR3 length: 12 amino acids. Germline V CDR1 and CDR2: MDHEN, SYDVKM.

V usage is TRBV28 and J usage is TRBJ1-1; D is uncertain. Trimming removed 7 bases from V and 1 base from J, with 7 bases in between. Germline assignment: CDR1 MDHEN and CDR2 SYDVKM. There are 12 residues in the CDR3. This CDR3 is CASTTENTEAFF. CDR3 in DNA: TGTGCCAGCACTACTGAGAACACTGAAGCTTTCTTT.

Here the CDR3 reads CASSHLPGEQYF. The CDR3 DNA reads as TGCGCCAGCAGCCACCTCCCCGGCGAGCAGTACTTC. The chain is built from TRBV4-1 and TRBJ2-7; D gene ambiguous. This CDR3 spans 12 amino acids. Trimming cost V 3 bases and J 6 bases, with 9 bases left between them. Germline V gives CDR1 MGHRA, CDR2 YSYEKL.

This clone has just a few counts. The chain combines TRBV18 with TRBJ2-5; D might be TRBD2 (5 bases). The CDR3 length is 12 residues. With 3 bases removed from V and 5 bases from J, the gap between germline ends came to 7 bases. From germline, CDR1 is KGHSH and CDR2 LQKENI. CDR3 coding DNA: TGTGCCAGCTCACCCCCGGGGGAGACCCAGTACTTC. It yields the protein CASSPPGETQYF.

The gene calls are TRBV6-6 and TRBJ1-1; unclear D gene. The CDR3 has 15 amino acids. V was pared by 5 bases and J by 1 base, with 14 bases between. Germline V gene lookup returns CDR1 MNHNY and CDR2 SVGAGI (reference sequence). The CDR3 loop is CASSPRPIANTEAFF. DNA of the CDR3: TGTGCCAGCAGTCCGCGGCCGATAGCGAACACTGAAGCTTTCTTT.

The CDR3 DNA reads as TGCGCCAGCAGACTAGCGGGGGCCGATGAGCAGTTCTTC. This sequence encodes CASRLAGADEQFF. The V call is TRBV5-1, the J call TRBJ2-1; 11 bases fit TRBD2. The CDR3 consists of 13 residues. After removal of 5 bases from V and 8 bases from J, the junction contained 3 bases not matched to a gene. CDR1 SGHRS and CDR2 YFSETQ come from the germline V gene.

The chain couples TRBV9 to TRBJ1-6; no clear D. The germline gives CDR1 SGDLS, CDR2 YYNGEE. There are 14 residues in the CDR3. V was clipped by 0 bases and J by 7 bases, with 8 bases between them. CDR3 in DNA: TGTGCCAGCAGCGTAGGATCCACAAATTCACCCCTCCACTTT. Protein product: CASSVGSTNSPLHF.